Presented here are 14 T cell receptor beta chains from one specimen sequenced in a study of T cells after posttransplantation cyclophosphamide. Sequenced by immunoSEQ multiplex PCR; TCRdb stores in-frame clones only, minus some. Of 28,000 or so clones in the sample, roughly 90% are singletons; the top ten hold about 3.5%. The specimen was PBMCs. The source is a man between 50 and 59 years old.

CDR3 loop: CASSVAGGTYEQYF. The CDR3 coding sequence is TGTGCCAGCAGTGTTGCGGGGGGTACCTACGAGCAGTACTTC. The V gene is TRBV2, the J gene TRBJ2-7; 8 bases map to TRBD2. The V gene end was trimmed by 4 bases and the J gene end by 2 bases; junction bases not matched to a gene: 4. This CDR3 is built from 14 residues. The germline CDR1 and CDR2 sequences are SNHLY and FYNNEI.

V and J are TRBV7-3 and TRBJ2-5, with TRBD2 matching over 14 bases. V was pared by 5 bases and J by 5 bases, with 4 bases of the junction left unmatched. The CDR3 length is 15 residues. From germline, CDR1 is SGHTA and CDR2 FQGTGA. The CDR3 spells CASSQGLAGVETQYF. The DNA of the CDR3 is TGTGCCAGCAGCCAGGGACTAGCGGGGGTGGAGACCCAGTACTTC.

J is TRBJ1-2 and V is TRBV30; possibly TRBD1 for D (6 bases). CDR3 length: 13 residues. CDR1 and CDR2 from the germline V gene are GTSNPN and SVGIG (reference sequence). Trimming removed 3 bases at V and 14 bases at J, with 22 bases between. The CDR3 sequence: CAWSEKNREQTTF. DNA for the CDR3: TGTGCCTGGAGCGAAAAGAACAGGGAACAGACTACCTTC.

The chain carries TRBV5-3 and TRBJ2-1; maybe TRBD2 (6 bases). TRBV5-3 is an open reading frame, and its role is uncertain. V was clipped by 10 bases and J by 2 bases, with 19 bases between them. The CDR3 contains 15 residues. Written as DNA, the CDR3 is TGTGCCTGTGCAATTAGCGGAGGCCCCTACAATGAGCAGTTCTTC. Encoded protein: CACAISGGPYNEQFF.

J is TRBJ2-2 and V is TRBV4-1; D not certain. This CDR3 contains 13 residues. The V end was cut by 1 base, the J end by 5 bases, with 5 bases between. Germline V CDR1 and CDR2: MGHRA, YSYEKL. CDR3 sequence (DNA): TGCGCCAGCAGCCAAGTAATTACCGGGGAGCTGTTTTTT. As protein: CASSQVITGELFF.

The rearrangement links TRBV7-2 to TRBJ2-3; tentatively, D is TRBD2 (5 bases). The CDR3 consists of 12 residues. V lost 9 bases and J 2 bases, leaving 9 bases between the germline ends. The germline V gene encodes CDR1 SGHTA and CDR2 FQGNSA. The CDR3 DNA follows: TGTGCCAGTCAACGGGACACAGATACGCAGTATTTT. As protein: CASQRDTDTQYF.

A word on this clone: Other DNA sequences in the same sample also yield this CDR3. The chain combines TRBV5-5 with TRBJ1-6; 10 nucleotides align to TRBD1. Germline assignment: CDR1 SGHKS and CDR2 YYEKEE (reference sequence). The ends lost 5 bases at V and 8 bases at J; junction bases unmatched: 4. This CDR3 is 14 amino acids long. The CDR3 here is CASSWTGGDSPLHF. CDR3 sequence (DNA): TGTGCCAGCAGTTGGACAGGGGGGGATTCACCCCTCCACTTT.

The rearrangement joins TRBV6-6 to TRBJ2-1; tentatively, D is TRBD2 (6 bases). There are 15 residues in the CDR3. Germline V lookup: CDR1 MNHNY, CDR2 SVGAGI (reference sequence). Between the trimmed V and J ends, which lost 0 bases and 4 bases, there was a span of 10 bases. The CDR3 region is CASSYSARGYNEQFF. For the CDR3, the DNA is TGTGCCAGCAGTTACTCCGCCCGGGGGTACAATGAGCAGTTCTTC.

The chain employs TRBV10-3 and TRBJ2-3; 9 bases are shared with TRBD1. This CDR3 region has 13 residues. V trimming: 10 bases; J trimming: 8 bases; junction bases outside the gene matches: 10. Looked up from germline, CDR1 is ENHRY and CDR2 is SYGVKD. CDR3 amino acids: CATQTGGRGTQYF. In nucleotides, the CDR3 is TGTGCCACCCAGACAGGGGGTAGGGGTACGCAGTATTTT.

V usage is TRBV2 and J usage is TRBJ2-2, with a weak D call TRBD1 (6 bases). V lost 3 bases and J lost 6, with 14 bases in between. This CDR3 has 15 residues. The germline CDR1 and CDR2 sequences are SNHLY and FYNNEI. The CDR3 region is CASSDSQGPAGELFF. The DNA for the CDR3 is TGTGCCAGCAGTGACTCTCAGGGGCCGGCCGGGGAGCTGTTTTTT.

The chain links TRBV27 to TRBJ2-5, with 10 positions matching TRBD2. The junction had 4 bases not matched to a gene; V was cut back by 1 base and J by 2 bases. Per the germline V gene, CDR1 is MNHEY and CDR2 is SMNVEV (reference sequence). The CDR3 is made up of 16 amino acids. The CDR3 loop is CASSLLAGGTQETQYF. The DNA of the CDR3 is TGTGCCAGCAGTTTATTAGCGGGAGGAACTCAAGAGACCCAGTACTTC.

The chain uses TRBV4-2 and TRBJ2-1; TRBD2 might be the D (7 bases). CDR1 is LGHNA and CDR2 is YNFKEQ in the germline V gene. V gave up 0 bases and J gave up 14 bases, with 17 bases separating them. CDR3 size: 14 residues. The CDR3 loop is CASSQDSVGGGEFF. CDR3 nucleotides: TGTGCCAGCAGCCAAGATTCGGTCGGCGGGGGCGAGTTCTTC.

V usage is TRBV7-9 and J usage is TRBJ1-2; 7 bases map to TRBD1. With V trimmed by 4 bases and J by 2 bases, 7 bases remained unmatched. The CDR3 has 15 amino acids. CDR1 is SEHNR and CDR2 is FQNEAQ in the germline V gene (reference sequence). As DNA, the CDR3 is TGTGCCAGCAGCTCCCGGGACAGTTCAAACTATGGCTACACCTTC. Translating it yields CASSSRDSSNYGYTF.

The chain couples TRBV7-2 to TRBJ2-5; tentatively, D is TRBD1 (5 bases). Germline CDR1 SGHTA, CDR2 FQGNSA. V shed 1 base and J shed 9 bases, with 18 bases lying between them. CDR3 length: 15 amino acids. CDR3 sequence: CASSLEVAAGWSQYF. CDR3 DNA sequence: TGTGCCAGCAGCTTAGAGGTTGCGGCAGGGTGGTCCCAGTACTTC.